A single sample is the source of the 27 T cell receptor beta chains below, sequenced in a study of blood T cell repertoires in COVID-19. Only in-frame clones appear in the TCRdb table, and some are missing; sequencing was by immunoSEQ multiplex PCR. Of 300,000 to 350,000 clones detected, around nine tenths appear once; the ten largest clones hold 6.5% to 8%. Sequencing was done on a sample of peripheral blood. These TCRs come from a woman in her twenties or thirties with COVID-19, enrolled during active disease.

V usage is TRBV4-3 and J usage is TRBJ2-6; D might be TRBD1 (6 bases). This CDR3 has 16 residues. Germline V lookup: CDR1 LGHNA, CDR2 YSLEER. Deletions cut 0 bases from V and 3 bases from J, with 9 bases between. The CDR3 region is CASSQDPQGGANVLTF. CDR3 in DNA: TGCGCCAGCAGCCAAGATCCACAGGGTGGGGCCAACGTCCTGACTTTC.

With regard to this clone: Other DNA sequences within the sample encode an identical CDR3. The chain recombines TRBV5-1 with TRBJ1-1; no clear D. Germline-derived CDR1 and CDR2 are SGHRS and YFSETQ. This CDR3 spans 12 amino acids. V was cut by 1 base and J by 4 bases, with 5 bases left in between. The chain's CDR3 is CASSLRGTEAFF. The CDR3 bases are TGCGCCAGCAGCTTGCGGGGCACTGAAGCTTTCTTT.

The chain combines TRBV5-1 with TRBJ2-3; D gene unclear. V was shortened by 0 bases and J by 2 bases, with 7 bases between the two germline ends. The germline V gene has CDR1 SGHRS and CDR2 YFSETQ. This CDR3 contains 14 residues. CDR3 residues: CASSLGDTTDTQYF. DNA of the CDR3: TGCGCCAGCAGCTTGGGCGACACCACAGATACGCAGTATTTT. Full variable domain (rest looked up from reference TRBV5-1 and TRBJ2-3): KAGVTQTPRYLIKTRGQQVTLSCSPISGHRSVSWYQQTPGQGLQFLFEYFSETQRNKGNFPGRFSGRQFSNSRSEMNVSTLELGDSALYLCASSLGDTTDTQYFGPGTRLTVL.

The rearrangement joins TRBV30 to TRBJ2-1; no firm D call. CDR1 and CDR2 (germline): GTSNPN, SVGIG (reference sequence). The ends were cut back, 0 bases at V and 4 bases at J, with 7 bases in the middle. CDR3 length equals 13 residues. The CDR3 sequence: CAWSVILYNEQFF. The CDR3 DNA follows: TGTGCCTGGAGTGTAATTTTATACAATGAGCAGTTCTTC.

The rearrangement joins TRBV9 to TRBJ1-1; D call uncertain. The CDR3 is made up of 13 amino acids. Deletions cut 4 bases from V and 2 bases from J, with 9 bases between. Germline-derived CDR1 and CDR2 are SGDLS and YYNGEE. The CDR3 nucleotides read TGTGCCAGCAGCCCCCGGGAAAACACTGAAGCTTTCTTT. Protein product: CASSPRENTEAFF. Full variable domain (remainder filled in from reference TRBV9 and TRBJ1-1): DSGVTQTPKHLITATGQRVTLRCSPRSGDLSVYWYQQSLDQGLQFLIQYYNGEERAKGNILERFSAQQFPDLHSELNLSSLELGDSALYFCASSPRENTEAFFGQGTRLTVV.

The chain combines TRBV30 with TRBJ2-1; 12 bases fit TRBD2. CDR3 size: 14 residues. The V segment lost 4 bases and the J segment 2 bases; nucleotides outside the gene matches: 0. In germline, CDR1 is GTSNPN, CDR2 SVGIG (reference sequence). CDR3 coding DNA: TGTGCCTGGACTAGCGGGAGGGCCTACAATGAGCAGTTCTTC. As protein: CAWTSGRAYNEQFF.

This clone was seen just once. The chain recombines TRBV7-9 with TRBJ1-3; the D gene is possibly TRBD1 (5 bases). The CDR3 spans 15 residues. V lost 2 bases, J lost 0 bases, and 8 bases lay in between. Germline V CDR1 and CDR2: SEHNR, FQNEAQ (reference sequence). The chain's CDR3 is CASSLSRDSGNTIYF. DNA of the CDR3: TGTGCCAGCAGCTTAAGCAGGGACTCTGGAAACACCATATATTTT.

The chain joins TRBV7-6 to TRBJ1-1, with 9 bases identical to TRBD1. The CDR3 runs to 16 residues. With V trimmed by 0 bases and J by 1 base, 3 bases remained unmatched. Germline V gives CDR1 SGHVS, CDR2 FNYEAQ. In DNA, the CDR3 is TGTGCCAGCAGCTTAGCTGGGACAGGGACGAACACTGAAGCTTTCTTT. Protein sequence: CASSLAGTGTNTEAFF.

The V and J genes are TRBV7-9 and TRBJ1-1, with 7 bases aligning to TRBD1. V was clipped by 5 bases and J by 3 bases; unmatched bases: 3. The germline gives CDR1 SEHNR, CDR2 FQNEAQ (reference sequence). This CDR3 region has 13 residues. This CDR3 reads CASSHDRDTEAFF. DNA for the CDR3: TGTGCCAGCAGCCATGACAGGGACACTGAAGCTTTCTTT.

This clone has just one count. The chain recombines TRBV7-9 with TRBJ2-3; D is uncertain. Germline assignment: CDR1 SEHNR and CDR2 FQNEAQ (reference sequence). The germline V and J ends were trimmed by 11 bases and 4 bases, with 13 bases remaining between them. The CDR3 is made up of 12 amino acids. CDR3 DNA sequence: TGTGCCGCCGATACGGGTCCAGATACGCAGTATTTT. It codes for CAADTGPDTQYF.

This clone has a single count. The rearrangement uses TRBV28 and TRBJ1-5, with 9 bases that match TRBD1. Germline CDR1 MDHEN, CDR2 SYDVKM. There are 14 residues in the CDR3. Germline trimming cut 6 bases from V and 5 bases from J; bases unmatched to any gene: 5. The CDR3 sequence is CASRQGAGDQPQHF. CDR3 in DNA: TGTGCCAGCAGACAGGGGGCTGGGGATCAGCCCCAGCATTTT.

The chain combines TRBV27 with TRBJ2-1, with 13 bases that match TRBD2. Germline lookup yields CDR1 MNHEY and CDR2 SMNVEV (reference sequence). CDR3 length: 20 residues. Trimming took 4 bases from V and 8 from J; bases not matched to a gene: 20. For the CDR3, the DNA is TGTGCCAGCAGTTCCCCGACTAGCGGGAGGATTTCGGGTCCGATCTATGAGCAGTTCTTC. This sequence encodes CASSSPTSGRISGPIYEQFF.

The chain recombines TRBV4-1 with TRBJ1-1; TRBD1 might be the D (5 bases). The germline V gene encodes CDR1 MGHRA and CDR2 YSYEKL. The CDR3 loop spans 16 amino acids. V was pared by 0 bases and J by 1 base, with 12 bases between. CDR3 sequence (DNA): TGCGCCAGCAGCCAAGATGGGGCGTGGGGGAACACTGAAGCTTTCTTT. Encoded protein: CASSQDGAWGNTEAFF.

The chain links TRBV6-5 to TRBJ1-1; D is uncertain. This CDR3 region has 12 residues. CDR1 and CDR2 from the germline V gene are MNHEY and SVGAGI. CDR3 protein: CALERQNSQAFF. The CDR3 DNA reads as TGTGCTCTAGAACGTCAAAACTCTCAAGCTTTCTTT.

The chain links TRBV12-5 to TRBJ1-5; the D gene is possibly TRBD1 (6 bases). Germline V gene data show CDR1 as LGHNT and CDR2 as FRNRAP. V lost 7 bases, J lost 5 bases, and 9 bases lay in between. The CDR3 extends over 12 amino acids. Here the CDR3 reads CASAAGDQPQHF. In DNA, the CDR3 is TGTGCTAGTGCCGCAGGGGATCAGCCCCAGCATTTT.

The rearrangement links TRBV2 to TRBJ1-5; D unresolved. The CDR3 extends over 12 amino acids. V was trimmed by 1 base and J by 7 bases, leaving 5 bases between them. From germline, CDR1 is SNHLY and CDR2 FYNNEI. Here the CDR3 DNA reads TGTGCCAGCAGTGAAGGGCCGCAGCCCCAGCATTTT. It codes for CASSEGPQPQHF.

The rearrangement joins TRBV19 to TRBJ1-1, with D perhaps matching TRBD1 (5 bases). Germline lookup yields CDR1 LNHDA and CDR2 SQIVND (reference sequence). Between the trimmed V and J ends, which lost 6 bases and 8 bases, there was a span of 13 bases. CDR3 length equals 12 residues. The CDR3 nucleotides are TGTGCCAGTAGAACTACTAACAGGGAAGCTTTCTTT. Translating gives CASRTTNREAFF.

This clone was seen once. The CDR3 bases are TGTGCCAGCAGCGTAGGAGGGCTAGCGGGAGGTATGGAGACCCAGTACTTC. Its protein product is CASSVGGLAGGMETQYF. The chain links TRBV9 to TRBJ2-5, with 11 bases identical to TRBD2. The CDR3 sequence is 17 residues long. Germline V lookup: CDR1 SGDLS, CDR2 YYNGEE. V gave up 0 bases and J gave up 5 bases; unmatched junction bases: 9.

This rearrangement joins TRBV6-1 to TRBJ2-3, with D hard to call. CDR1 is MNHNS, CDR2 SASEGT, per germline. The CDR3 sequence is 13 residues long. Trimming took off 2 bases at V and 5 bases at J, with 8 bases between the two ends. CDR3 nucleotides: TGTGCCAGCAGTGAAACGCCCGGAGATACGCAGTATTTT. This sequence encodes CASSETPGDTQYF.

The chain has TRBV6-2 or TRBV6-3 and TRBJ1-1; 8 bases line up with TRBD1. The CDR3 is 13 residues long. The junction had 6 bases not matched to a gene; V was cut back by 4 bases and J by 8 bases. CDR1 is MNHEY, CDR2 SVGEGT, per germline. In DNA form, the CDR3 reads TGTGCCAGCAGTTGGACAGGGCGATTGGAAGCTTTCTTT. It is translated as CASSWTGRLEAFF.

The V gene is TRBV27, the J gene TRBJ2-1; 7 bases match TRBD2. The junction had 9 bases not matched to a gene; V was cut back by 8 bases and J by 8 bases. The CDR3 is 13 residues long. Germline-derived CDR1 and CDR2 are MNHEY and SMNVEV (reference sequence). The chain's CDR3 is CASRAMGRDEQFF. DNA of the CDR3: TGTGCCAGCCGGGCGATGGGGAGGGATGAGCAGTTCTTC.

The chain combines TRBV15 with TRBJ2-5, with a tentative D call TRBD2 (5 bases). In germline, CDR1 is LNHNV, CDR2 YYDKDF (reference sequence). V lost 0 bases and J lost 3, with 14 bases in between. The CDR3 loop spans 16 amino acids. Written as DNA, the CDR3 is TGTGCCACCAGCAGAGATAACGGGGTCGGTGAAGAGACCCAGTACTTC. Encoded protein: CATSRDNGVGEETQYF. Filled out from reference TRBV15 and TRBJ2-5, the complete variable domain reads DAMVIQNPRYQVTQFGKPVTLSCSQTLNHNVMYWYQQKSSQAPKLLFHYYDKDFNNEADTPDNFQSRRPNTSFCFLDIRSPGLGDTAMYLCATSRDNGVGEETQYFGPGTRLLVL.

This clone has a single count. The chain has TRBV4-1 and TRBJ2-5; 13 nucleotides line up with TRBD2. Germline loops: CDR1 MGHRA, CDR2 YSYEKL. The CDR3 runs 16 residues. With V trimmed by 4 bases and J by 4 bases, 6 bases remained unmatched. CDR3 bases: TGCGCCAGCAGCCGGAACAGACTAGCGGGAGGAGAGACCCAGTACTTC. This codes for CASSRNRLAGGETQYF.

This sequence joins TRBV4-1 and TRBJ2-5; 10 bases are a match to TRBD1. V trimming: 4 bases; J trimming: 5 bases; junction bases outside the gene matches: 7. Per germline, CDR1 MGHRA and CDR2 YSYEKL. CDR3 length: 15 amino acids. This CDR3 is CASSRGQGYRETQYF. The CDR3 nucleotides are TGCGCCAGCAGCCGGGGACAGGGGTATCGGGAGACCCAGTACTTC.

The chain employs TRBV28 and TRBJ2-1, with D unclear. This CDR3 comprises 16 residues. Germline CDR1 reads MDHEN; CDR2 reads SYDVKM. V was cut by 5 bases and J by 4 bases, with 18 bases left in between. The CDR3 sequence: CASSREAAPRYNEQFF. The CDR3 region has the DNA TGTGCCAGCAGTAGAGAGGCCGCCCCGCGATACAATGAGCAGTTCTTC.

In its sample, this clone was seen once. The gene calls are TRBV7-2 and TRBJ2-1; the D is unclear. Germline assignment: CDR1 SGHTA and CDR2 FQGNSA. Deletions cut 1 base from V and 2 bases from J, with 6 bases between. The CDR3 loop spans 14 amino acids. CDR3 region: CASSLGLAYNEQFF. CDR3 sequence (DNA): TGTGCCAGCAGCTTAGGGCTTGCCTACAATGAGCAGTTCTTC.

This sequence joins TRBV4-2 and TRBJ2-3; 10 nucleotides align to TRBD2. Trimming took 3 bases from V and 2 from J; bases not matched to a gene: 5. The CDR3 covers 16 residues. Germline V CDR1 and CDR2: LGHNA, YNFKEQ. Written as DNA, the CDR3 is TGTGCCAGCAGCCAGGAAGCGGGGGGGATCACAGATACGCAGTATTTT. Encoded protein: CASSQEAGGITDTQYF.